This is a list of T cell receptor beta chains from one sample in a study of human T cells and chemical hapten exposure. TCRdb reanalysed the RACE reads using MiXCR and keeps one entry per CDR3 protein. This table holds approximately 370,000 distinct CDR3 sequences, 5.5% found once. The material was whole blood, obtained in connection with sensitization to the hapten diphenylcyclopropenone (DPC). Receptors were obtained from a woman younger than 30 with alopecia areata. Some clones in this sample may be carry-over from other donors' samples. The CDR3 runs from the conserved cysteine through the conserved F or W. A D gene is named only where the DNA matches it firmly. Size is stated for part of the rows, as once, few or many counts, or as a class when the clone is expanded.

CASSSAVFTDTQYF	TGTGCCAGCAGCTCAGCGGTTTTCACAGATACGCAGTATTTT	many	TRBV7-2	TRBJ2-3	-	14
CASSSTINYGYTF	TGTGCCAGCAGTTCTACAATTAACTATGGCTACACCTTC	-	TRBV28	TRBJ1-2	-	13
CASKRGTDTQYF	TGTGCCAGCAAACGTGGAACAGATACGCAGTATTTT	-	TRBV6-5	TRBJ2-3	-	12
CASSQGVTLRGNTIYF	TGTGCCAGCAGCCAAGGCGTGACCCTACGTGGAAACACCATATATTTT	many	TRBV3-1	TRBJ1-3	-	16
CSARAGVNQPQHF	TGCAGTGCTAGAGCGGGGGTCAATCAGCCCCAGCATTTT	many	TRBV20-1	TRBJ1-5	-	13
CASSLNPKRAYTDTQYF	TGTGCCAGCAGCTTAAACCCCAAGCGGGCCTACACAGATACGCAGTATTTT	many	TRBV7-2	TRBJ2-3	-	17
CASSLFPGTTYEQYF	TGTGCCAGCAGTTTATTCCCGGGGACCACCTACGAGCAGTACTTC	many	TRBV27	TRBJ2-7	-	15
CASSQAFGLQETQYF	TGCGCCAGCAGCCAAGCCTTCGGGCTGCAAGAGACCCAGTACTTC	few	TRBV4-3	TRBJ2-5	-	15
CASSRTGESYNEQFF	TGTGCCAGCAGTAGGACAGGGGAATCCTACAATGAGCAGTTCTTC	-	TRBV12-3/TRBV12-4	TRBJ2-1	TRBD1	15
CSARDLFGAKGQPQHF	TGCAGTGCTAGAGATCTGTTTGGGGCTAAAGGTCAGCCCCAGCATTTT	few	TRBV20-1	TRBJ1-5	-	16
CASSFTGNNYGYTF	TGTGCCAGCAGTTTTACAGGGAATAACTATGGCTACACCTTC	many	TRBV28	TRBJ1-2	-	14
CASSFYGQQTRVREQYF	TGTGCCAGCAGTTTTTACGGACAGCAAACCAGGGTTCGAGAGCAGTACTTC	many	TRBV12-3/TRBV12-4	TRBJ2-7	-	17
CAVSKDRGGTDTQYF	TGTGCCGTGAGCAAGGACAGGGGAGGCACAGATACGCAGTATTTT	many	TRBV10-3	TRBJ2-3	TRBD1	15
CASSSVGGYSTDTQYF	TGTGCCAGCAGCTCAGTCGGGGGCTATAGCACAGATACGCAGTATTTT	-	TRBV7-2	TRBJ2-3	-	16
CASGLVPGEAFF	TGTGCTAGTGGTTTGGTACCCGGTGAAGCTTTCTTT	-	TRBV12-5	TRBJ1-1	-	12
CASSAGASYQPQHF	TGTGCCAGCAGCGCCGGGGCCTCTTATCAGCCCCAGCATTTT	-	TRBV2	TRBJ1-5	-	14
CASSLATSGGPTYNEQFF	TGTGCCAGCAGTTTAGCGACTAGCGGGGGGCCTACCTACAATGAGCAGTTCTTC	-	TRBV27	TRBJ2-1	TRBD2	18
CASRKSQGSSYNSPLHF	TGTGCCAGCAGGAAATCACAGGGGAGCTCCTATAATTCACCCCTCCACTTT	-	TRBV6-6	TRBJ1-6	TRBD1	17